The sequence of this T cell receptor beta chain was determined in a study of blood T cells in healthy people across ages. General study findings and limits: With age, beta diversity per million T cells declined roughly linearly, significantly by roughly 40.

The study recruited healthy Caucasian donors from Russia who were aged about 6 to 90. Donors each provided about 10 milliliters of peripheral blood. This CDR3 comprises 16 residues. Looked up from germline, CDR1 is MGHRA and CDR2 is YSYEKL. Trimming took off 0 bases at V and 6 bases at J, with 15 bases between the two ends. The second PCR ran about 6 to 11 cycles with a sample-barcoded 5' primer and J-beta primers. One entry per CDR3 protein results from TCRdb running MiXCR on the 5' RACE reads. The repertoire includes approximately 600,000 distinct CDR3 sequences, about 53% of them detected once, and 30% to 45% sits in the top ten. Details on this clonotype: Its antigen is unknown.

The chain has TRBV4-1 and TRBJ2-4, with D possibly matching TRBD2 (7 bases). This clonotype was obtained from a man aged 60 to 75 in good health. The sequencing sample was made of blood. CDR3 sequence: CASSQDGGAGLNIQYF. The CDR3 region has the DNA TGCGCCAGCAGCCAAGATGGGGGGGCGGGCCTAAACATTCAGTACTTC.